The 21 T cell receptor beta chains below come from one sample, sequenced in a study of cytomegalovirus exposure and HLA in healthy donors. A multiplex PCR was run with 60 Vbeta primers and 13 Jbeta primers. Sequenced by immunoSEQ multiplex PCR; TCRdb stores in-frame clones only, minus some. This sample contains roughly 75,000 clones. Specimen: PBMCs. The receptors come from a boy younger than 18 in good health and CMV-seronegative.

V is TRBV13 and J is TRBJ2-1; 12 bases agree with TRBD1. Germline CDR1 and CDR2: PRHDT and FYEKMQ (reference sequence). This CDR3 contains 16 residues. The V segment lost 5 bases and the J segment 7 bases; nucleotides outside the gene matches: 9. The CDR3 reads CASSGPGQGARNEQFF. As DNA, the CDR3 is TGTGCCAGCAGCGGCCCGGGACAGGGGGCGAGGAATGAGCAGTTCTTC.

V and J are TRBV30 and TRBJ1-2; 8 bases match TRBD1. The trim removed 0 bases at V and 3 bases at J, leaving 6 bases unmatched. CDR3 size: 15 residues. Germline-derived CDR1 and CDR2 are GTSNPN and SVGIG (reference sequence). CDR3 nucleotide sequence: TGTGCCTGGAGTGTACTGGAGACAGGGGACTATGGCTACACCTTC. Translated, it gives CAWSVLETGDYGYTF. Looking up the rest from reference TRBV30 and TRBJ1-2 gives the full variable domain: SQTIHQWPATLVQPVGSPLSLECTVEGTSNPNLYWYRQAAGRGLQLLFYSVGIGQISSEVPQNLSASRPQDRQFILSSKKLLLSDSGFYLCAWSVLETGDYGYTFGSGTRLTVV.

CDR3 nucleotides: TGCGCCAGCAGCCCCCGCGCCGGGACAGGGAACTACAATGAGCAGTTCTTC. Protein: CASSPRAGTGNYNEQFF. The V call is TRBV5-1, the J call TRBJ2-1, with 9 bases identical to TRBD1. Per germline, CDR1 SGHRS and CDR2 YFSETQ. The CDR3 contains 17 residues. Germline trimming cut 4 bases from V and 3 bases from J; bases unmatched to any gene: 11.

This sequence joins TRBV2 and TRBJ1-4, with 7 bases that match TRBD1. The CDR3 spans 15 residues. With V trimmed by 2 bases and J by 6 bases, 6 bases remained unmatched. CDR1 and CDR2 from the germline V gene are SNHLY and FYNNEI. The CDR3 DNA reads TGTGCCAGCAGTGAATGGCGCGACAGGGATGAAAAACTGTTTTTT. Translation gives CASSEWRDRDEKLFF.

The chain links TRBV14 to TRBJ2-7; 7 nucleotides align to TRBD1. In germline, CDR1 is SGHDN, CDR2 FVKESK. This CDR3 has 14 residues. V lost 4 bases, J lost 1 base, and 4 bases stayed unmatched. DNA of the CDR3: TGTGCCAGCAGCCCGTACAGGGGTTCCTACGAGCAGTACTTC. Its protein product is CASSPYRGSYEQYF. The full variable domain, in which reference TRBV14 and TRBJ2-7 provide the parts outside the CDR3, is EAGVTQFPSHSVIEKGQTVTLRCDPISGHDNLYWYRRVMGKEIKFLLHFVKESKQDESGMPNNRFLAERTGGTYSTLKVQPAELEDSGVYFCASSPYRGSYEQYFGPGTRLTVT.

CDR3 sequence: CASSRTSGFYEQYF. The CDR3 coding sequence is TGTGCCAGCAGTCGGACTAGCGGATTCTACGAGCAGTACTTC. V usage is TRBV4-2 and J usage is TRBJ2-7; TRBD2 matches 10 bases. CDR1 and CDR2 (germline): LGHNA, YNFKEQ. The length of the CDR3 is 14 residues. V lost 6 bases, J lost 3 bases, and 5 bases stayed unmatched.

J is TRBJ1-2 and V is TRBV10-3, with 7 positions matching TRBD1. Germline loops: CDR1 ENHRY, CDR2 SYGVKD. The CDR3 runs to 14 residues. After removal of 5 bases from V and 2 bases from J, the junction contained 5 bases not matched to a gene. CDR3 in amino acids: CAISRDRGNYGYTF. CDR3 nucleotide sequence: TGTGCCATCAGTCGGGACAGAGGGAACTATGGCTACACCTTC.

The rearrangement uses TRBV9 and TRBJ2-5; D gene ambiguous. V was pared by 1 base and J by 4 bases, with 11 bases between. This CDR3 contains 14 residues. Germline assignment: CDR1 SGDLS and CDR2 YYNGEE. The CDR3 DNA sequence: TGTGCCAGCAGCGTAACGGCCGGAGTAGAGACCCAGTACTTC. Translating it yields CASSVTAGVETQYF.

This chain joins TRBV19 and TRBJ2-2; D is ambiguous. In germline, CDR1 is LNHDA, CDR2 SQIVND (reference sequence). This CDR3 is 13 amino acids long. V shed 7 bases and J shed 6 bases, with 12 bases lying between them. This CDR3 is CASTEYTPGELFF. CDR3 DNA: TGTGCCAGTACCGAGTATACCCCCGGGGAGCTGTTTTTT.

The V call is TRBV5-1, the J call TRBJ2-3; D may be TRBD2 (6 bases). The germline V gene encodes CDR1 SGHRS and CDR2 YFSETQ. The CDR3 extends over 15 amino acids. V lost 0 bases and J 2 bases, leaving 10 bases between the germline ends. CDR3: CASSLAGGITDTQYF. CDR3 coding DNA: TGCGCCAGCAGCTTGGCCGGAGGGATCACAGATACGCAGTATTTT.

The chain joins TRBV30 to TRBJ1-6, with D possibly TRBD1 on 5 matching bases. This CDR3 region has 15 residues. Germline V gene data show CDR1 as GTSNPN and CDR2 as SVGIG (reference sequence). The V end lost 0 bases, the J end lost 7 bases, and 13 bases lay between the germline ends. CDR3 in DNA: TGTGCCTGGAGTGTACTTAATAAGGGGAATTCACCCCTCCACTTT. Protein: CAWSVLNKGNSPLHF.

The rearrangement links TRBV19 to TRBJ2-7; 9 nucleotides match TRBD1. The V segment lost 7 bases and the J segment 6 bases; nucleotides outside the gene matches: 10. From germline, CDR1 is LNHDA and CDR2 SQIVND (reference sequence). The CDR3 is made up of 14 amino acids. This CDR3 reads CASTTGTGLSEQYF. The CDR3, as DNA: TGTGCCAGTACGACCGGGACAGGGTTGTCCGAGCAGTACTTC.

This rearrangement joins TRBV2 to TRBJ1-5; TRBD1 matches at 8 bases. This CDR3 has 15 residues. Germline trimming cut 7 bases from V and 0 bases from J; bases unmatched to any gene: 5. The germline CDR1 and CDR2 sequences are SNHLY and FYNNEI. The CDR3 region has the DNA TGTGCCAGCACCCTGGACAGGGCTAGCAATCAGCCCCAGCATTTT. Its protein product is CASTLDRASNQPQHF.

The rearrangement links TRBV29-1 to TRBJ1-1, with D possibly being TRBD1 (5 bases). From germline, CDR1 is SQVTM and CDR2 ANQGSEA. The CDR3 runs to 16 residues. Trimming shortened V by 0 bases and J by 4 bases, and 18 bases separated the two germline ends. The CDR3 bases are TGCAGCGTTGAAGAGGTGGGGGGAGTGGAGAGCACTGAAGCTTTCTTT. It yields the protein CSVEEVGGVESTEAFF.

J is TRBJ2-1 and V is TRBV4-3; D possibly corresponds to TRBD2 (6 bases). With 0 bases removed from V and 2 bases from J, the gap between germline ends came to 14 bases. Per the germline V gene, CDR1 is LGHNA and CDR2 is YSLEER. The length of the CDR3 is 17 residues. The CDR3 DNA reads TGCGCCAGCAGCCAAGATCAGCCGGGAGAGCCCTACAATGAGCAGTTCTTC. It translates to CASSQDQPGEPYNEQFF.

The chain uses TRBV5-1 and TRBJ2-5; TRBD1 might be the D (6 bases). V was cut by 5 bases and J by 4 bases, with 15 bases left in between. Per germline, CDR1 SGHRS and CDR2 YFSETQ. This CDR3 region has 14 residues. The CDR3 DNA reads as TGCGCCAGCAGTTTACAGGGCTTCCGAGAGACCCAGTACTTC. Translation gives CASSLQGFRETQYF.

In regard to this clone: A junction boundary mismatches the germline segment, possibly from a read error. This sequence joins TRBV18 and TRBJ1-5; no reliable D call. Germline V gene lookup returns CDR1 KGHSH and CDR2 LQKENI. The CDR3 sequence is 18 residues long. The CDR3 DNA reads as TGTGCCAGCTCTCCACGTGGAGGCGGCTTGGGAGATAATCAGCCCCAGCATTTT. It translates to CASSPRGGGLGDNQPQHF.

The chain combines TRBV7-6 with TRBJ2-7, with 15 nucleotides matching TRBD2. The CDR3 length is 18 residues. V was clipped by 5 bases and J by 2 bases; unmatched bases: 10. The germline CDR1 and CDR2 sequences are SGHVS and FNYEAQ. DNA for the CDR3: TGTGCCAGCAGCCCTGGACTAGCGGGAGGGACCAAACCCTACGAGCAGTACTTC. Protein: CASSPGLAGGTKPYEQYF. Using reference TRBV7-6 and TRBJ2-7 for the parts outside the CDR3, the full variable domain is GAGVSQSPRYKVTKRGQDVALRCDPISGHVSLYWYRQALGQGPEFLTYFNYEAQQDKSGLPNDRFSAERPEGSISTLTIQRTEQRDSAMYRCASSPGLAGGTKPYEQYFGPGTRLTVT.

The chain employs TRBV5-4 and TRBJ1-2; weak D call: TRBD1 (5 bases). Per the germline V gene, CDR1 is SGHNT and CDR2 is YYREEE (reference sequence). Trimming removed 4 bases at V and 4 bases at J, with 17 bases between. This CDR3 contains 15 residues. CDR3 sequence reads: CASSTPGHLLYGYTF. The DNA of the CDR3 is TGTGCCAGCAGCACCCCTGGACATCTACTCTATGGCTACACCTTC.

The chain is built from TRBV6-1 and TRBJ2-2; 9 nucleotides match TRBD1. The V gene's germline CDR1 is MNHNS and CDR2 SASEGT. J was trimmed by 1 base and V by 6 bases; bases with no gene match: 3. The CDR3 contains 15 residues. This CDR3 reads CASRGGQGNTGELFF. The CDR3 nucleotides are TGTGCCAGCAGAGGGGGACAGGGGAACACCGGGGAGCTGTTTTTT.

This rearrangement joins TRBV29-1 to TRBJ1-2; D perhaps matches TRBD1 (5 bases). CDR3 length: 11 residues. Germline loops: CDR1 SQVTM, CDR2 ANQGSEA. Trimming left V 4 bases short and J 8 bases short, with 11 bases between. This CDR3 is CSVGGGEGYTF. The CDR3 region has the DNA TGCAGCGTTGGCGGGGGTGAGGGCTACACCTTC.